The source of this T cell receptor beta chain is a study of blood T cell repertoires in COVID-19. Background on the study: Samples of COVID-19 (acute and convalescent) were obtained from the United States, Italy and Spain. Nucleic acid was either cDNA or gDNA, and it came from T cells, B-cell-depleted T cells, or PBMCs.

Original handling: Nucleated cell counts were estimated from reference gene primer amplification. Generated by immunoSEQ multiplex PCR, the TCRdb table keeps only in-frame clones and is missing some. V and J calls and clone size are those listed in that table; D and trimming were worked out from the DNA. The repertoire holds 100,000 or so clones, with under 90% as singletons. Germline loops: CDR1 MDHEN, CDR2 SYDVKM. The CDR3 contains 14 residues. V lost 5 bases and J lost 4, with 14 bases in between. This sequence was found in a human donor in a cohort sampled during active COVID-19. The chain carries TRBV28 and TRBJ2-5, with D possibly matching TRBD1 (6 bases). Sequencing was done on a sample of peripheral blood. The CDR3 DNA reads TGTGCCAGCAGTGTTACAGGGATTAGAGAGACCCAGTACTTC. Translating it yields CASSVTGIRETQYF.